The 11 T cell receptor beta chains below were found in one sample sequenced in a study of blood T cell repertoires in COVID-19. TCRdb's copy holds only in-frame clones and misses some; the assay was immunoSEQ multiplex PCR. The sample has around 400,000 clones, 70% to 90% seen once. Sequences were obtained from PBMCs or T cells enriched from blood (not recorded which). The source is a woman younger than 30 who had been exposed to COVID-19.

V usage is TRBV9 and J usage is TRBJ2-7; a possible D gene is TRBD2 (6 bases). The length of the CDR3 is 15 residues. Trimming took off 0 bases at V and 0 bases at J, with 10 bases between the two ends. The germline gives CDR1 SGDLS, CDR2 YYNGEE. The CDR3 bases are TGTGCCAGCAGCGTAGAGGAGGGCCACTCCTACGAGCAGTACTTC. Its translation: CASSVEEGHSYEQYF.

DNA for the CDR3: TGCAGTGCTAGTTGGGGCTCGCACCAAGAGACCCAGTACTTC. It specifies CSASWGSHQETQYF. The chain is built from TRBV20-1 and TRBJ2-5; possibly TRBD1 for D (5 bases). V was clipped by 3 bases and J by 0 bases, with 11 bases between them. The CDR3 consists of 14 residues. Germline-derived CDR1 and CDR2 are DFQATT and SNEGSKA (reference sequence).

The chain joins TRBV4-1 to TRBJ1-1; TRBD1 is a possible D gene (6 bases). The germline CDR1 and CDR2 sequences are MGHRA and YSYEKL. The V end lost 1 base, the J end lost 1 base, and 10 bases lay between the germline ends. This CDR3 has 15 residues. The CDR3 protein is CASSQVPGANTEAFF. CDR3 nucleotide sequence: TGCGCCAGCAGCCAAGTCCCAGGGGCGAACACTGAAGCTTTCTTT.

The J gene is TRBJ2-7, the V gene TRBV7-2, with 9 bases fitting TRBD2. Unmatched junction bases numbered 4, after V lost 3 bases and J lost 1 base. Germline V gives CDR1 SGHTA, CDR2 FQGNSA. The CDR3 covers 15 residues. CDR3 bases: TGTGCCAGCAGCTTTTTCGCGGGGGGGTCCTACGAGCAGTACTTC. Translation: CASSFFAGGSYEQYF.

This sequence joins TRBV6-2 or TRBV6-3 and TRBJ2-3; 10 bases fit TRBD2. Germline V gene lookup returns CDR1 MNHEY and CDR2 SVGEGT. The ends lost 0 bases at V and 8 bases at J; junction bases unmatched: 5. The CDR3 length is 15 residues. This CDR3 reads CASSYSGTSVGTQYF. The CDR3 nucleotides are TGTGCCAGCAGTTACTCAGGGACTAGCGTCGGTACGCAGTATTTT.

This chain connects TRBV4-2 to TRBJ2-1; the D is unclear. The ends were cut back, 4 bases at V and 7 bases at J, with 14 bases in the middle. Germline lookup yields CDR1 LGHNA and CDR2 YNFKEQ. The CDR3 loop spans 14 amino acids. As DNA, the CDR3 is TGTGCCAGCAGCCCCGATTCCACTTATAATGAGCAGTTCTTC. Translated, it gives CASSPDSTYNEQFF.

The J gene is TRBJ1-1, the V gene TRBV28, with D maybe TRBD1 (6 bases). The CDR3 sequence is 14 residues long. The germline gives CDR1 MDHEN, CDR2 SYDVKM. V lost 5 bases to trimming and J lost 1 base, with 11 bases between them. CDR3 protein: CASSPQDRNTEAFF. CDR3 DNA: TGTGCCAGCAGTCCACAGGACAGGAACACTGAAGCTTTCTTT.

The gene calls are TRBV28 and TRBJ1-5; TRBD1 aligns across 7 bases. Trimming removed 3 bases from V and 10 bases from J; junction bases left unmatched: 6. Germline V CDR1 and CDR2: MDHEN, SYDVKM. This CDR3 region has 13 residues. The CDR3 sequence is CASSLSDRDPQHF. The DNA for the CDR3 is TGTGCCAGCAGTTTGTCTGACAGGGATCCCCAGCATTTT.

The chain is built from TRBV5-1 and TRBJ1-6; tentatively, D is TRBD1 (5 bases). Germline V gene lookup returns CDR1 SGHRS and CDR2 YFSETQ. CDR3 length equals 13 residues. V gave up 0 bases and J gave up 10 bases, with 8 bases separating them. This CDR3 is CASSLEGISPLHF. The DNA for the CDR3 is TGCGCCAGCAGCTTGGAGGGGATATCACCCCTCCACTTT.

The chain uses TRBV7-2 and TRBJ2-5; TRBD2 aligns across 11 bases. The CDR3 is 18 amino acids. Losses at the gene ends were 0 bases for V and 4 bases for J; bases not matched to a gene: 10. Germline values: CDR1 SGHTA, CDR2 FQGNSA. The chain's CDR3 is CASSLATSGSIYRETQYF. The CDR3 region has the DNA TGTGCCAGCAGCTTAGCTACTAGCGGGAGTATCTACCGAGAGACCCAGTACTTC. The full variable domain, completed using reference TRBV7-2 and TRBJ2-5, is GAGVSQSPSNKVTEKGKDVELRCDPISGHTALYWYRQSLGQGLEFLIYFQGNSAPDKSGLPSDRFSAERTGGSVSTLTIQRTQQEDSAVYLCASSLATSGSIYRETQYFGPGTRLLVL.

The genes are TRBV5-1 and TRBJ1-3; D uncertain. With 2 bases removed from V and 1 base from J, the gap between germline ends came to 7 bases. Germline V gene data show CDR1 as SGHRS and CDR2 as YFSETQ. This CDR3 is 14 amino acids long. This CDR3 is CASSLNSSGNTIYF. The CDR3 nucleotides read TGCGCCAGCAGCTTAAATTCGTCTGGAAACACCATATATTTT.